This T cell receptor (beta chain) was sequenced for a study of Ad26.COV2.S vaccination and SARS-CoV-2 variants. Using immunoSEQ multiplex PCR, the repertoire was profiled, and TCRdb retains in-frame clones only, with some absent. This table holds 350,000 to 550,000 clones, approximately 92% found once. CDR1 SGHTA and CDR2 FQGNSA come from the germline V gene. The CDR3 consists of 13 residues. V lost 7 bases and J 7 bases, leaving 13 bases between the germline ends. Treatment in this sample: around 19 received Ad26.COV2.S at low or high dose, single or two shots; five or six received placebo; per-sample allocation not given. Collection of samples fell on day 63 after the first vaccine or placebo injection.

This receptor was taken from a person between 18 and 59 years old who received the Ad26.COV2.S COVID-19 vaccine or a placebo. This rearrangement joins TRBV7-2 to TRBJ2-2; no clear D gene. Sequenced material: peripheral blood, taken in a trial of Ad26.COV2.S vaccine versus placebo. The CDR3 region is CASNYRWGGELFF. The CDR3 nucleotides are TGTGCCAGCAACTATCGCTGGGGCGGGGAGCTGTTTTTT.